The rows below give T cell receptor beta chains drawn from one sample of a study of CD8 T cells in ankylosing spondylitis. TCRdb fed the 5' RACE reads into MiXCR, producing one record per CDR3 protein. The top ten clones hold roughly 8% of a sample with roughly 280,000 distinct CDR3 sequences, around 20% of them seen once. The source material was blood, either unsorted or a sorted T cell fraction (not recorded which). Source of these receptors: a male donor with ankylosing spondylitis or in good health (not recorded which). The CDR3 runs from the conserved cysteine through the conserved F or W. D genes are given only for firm matches. Size is stated for part of the rows, as once, few or many counts, or as a class when the clone is expanded.

d_call: -
clone_size: many
v_call: TRBV9
j_call: TRBJ2-3
cdr3_aa: CASSPGISTDTQYF
cdr3_nt: TGTGCCAGCAGCCCCGGAATAAGCACAGATACGCAGTATTTT

d_call: TRBD1
clone_size: few
v_call: TRBV3-1
j_call: TRBJ2-2
cdr3_aa: CASSQDLGQGAGELFF
cdr3_nt: TGTGCCAGCAGCCAAGACCTGGGACAGGGCGCCGGGGAGCTGTTTTTT

d_call: -
clone_size: -
v_call: TRBV11-2
j_call: TRBJ1-3
cdr3_aa: CASSFALLRGSGNTIYF
cdr3_nt: TGTGCCAGCAGCTTTGCCCTGTTGAGGGGTTCAGGAAACACCATATATTTT

d_call: -
clone_size: -
v_call: TRBV7-2
j_call: TRBJ2-3
cdr3_aa: CASSSGLKADTQYF
cdr3_nt: TGTGCCAGCAGCTCGGGCCTAAAGGCAGATACGCAGTATTTT

d_call: TRBD2
clone_size: few
v_call: TRBV9
j_call: TRBJ2-5
cdr3_aa: CASSPRVRAGGQETQYF
cdr3_nt: TGTGCCAGCAGCCCCCGTGTCCGAGCGGGGGGACAAGAGACCCAGTACTTC

d_call: TRBD2
clone_size: many
v_call: TRBV20-1
j_call: TRBJ2-1
cdr3_aa: CSAPGGSGGRAYNEQFF
cdr3_nt: TGCAGTGCGCCCGGGGGGAGCGGGGGACGGGCCTACAATGAGCAGTTCTTC

d_call: -
clone_size: -
v_call: TRBV7-9
j_call: TRBJ2-1
cdr3_aa: CASSFLVHEQFF
cdr3_nt: TGTGCCAGCAGCTTTCTGGTACATGAGCAGTTCTTC

d_call: TRBD2
clone_size: -
v_call: TRBV9
j_call: TRBJ2-1
cdr3_aa: CASSVGVAGYNEQFF
cdr3_nt: TGTGCCAGCAGCGTAGGAGTAGCGGGGTACAATGAGCAGTTCTTC

d_call: TRBD2
clone_size: few
v_call: TRBV5-1
j_call: TRBJ2-3
cdr3_aa: CASRTSESTDTQYF
cdr3_nt: TGCGCCAGCCGGACTAGCGAAAGCACAGATACGCAGTATTTT

d_call: -
clone_size: -
v_call: TRBV12-3/TRBV12-4
j_call: TRBJ2-2
cdr3_aa: CASSPGEGAPRELFF
cdr3_nt: TGTGCCAGCAGCCCCGGGGAGGGGGCGCCCCGGGAGCTGTTTTTT

d_call: -
clone_size: few
v_call: TRBV12-3/TRBV12-4
j_call: TRBJ2-3
cdr3_aa: CASSFGGATQYF
cdr3_nt: TGTGCCAGCAGTTTTGGGGGCGCTACGCAGTATTTT

d_call: -
clone_size: -
v_call: TRBV28
j_call: TRBJ1-3
cdr3_aa: CASSLGDQGDSGNTIYF
cdr3_nt: TGTGCCAGCAGTTTAGGTGACCAAGGGGACTCTGGAAACACCATATATTTT

d_call: -
clone_size: few
v_call: TRBV6-1
j_call: TRBJ1-4
cdr3_aa: CASRLGGANEKLFF
cdr3_nt: TGTGCCAGCAGGTTGGGGGGAGCTAATGAAAAACTGTTTTTT

d_call: -
clone_size: -
v_call: TRBV5-8
j_call: TRBJ1-1
cdr3_aa: CASSLGLREDTEAFF
cdr3_nt: TGTGCCAGCAGCTTAGGCCTCAGGGAGGACACTGAAGCTTTCTTT

d_call: TRBD2
clone_size: few
v_call: TRBV2
j_call: TRBJ2-3
cdr3_aa: CASSDLLAGGYGGTDTQYF
cdr3_nt: TGTGCCAGCAGTGATCTATTAGCGGGAGGCTACGGGGGCACAGATACGCAGTATTTT

d_call: -
clone_size: -
v_call: TRBV18
j_call: TRBJ1-3
cdr3_aa: CASSPPRGVSGNTIYF
cdr3_nt: TGTGCCAGCTCACCTCCAAGGGGGGTCTCTGGAAACACCATATATTTT